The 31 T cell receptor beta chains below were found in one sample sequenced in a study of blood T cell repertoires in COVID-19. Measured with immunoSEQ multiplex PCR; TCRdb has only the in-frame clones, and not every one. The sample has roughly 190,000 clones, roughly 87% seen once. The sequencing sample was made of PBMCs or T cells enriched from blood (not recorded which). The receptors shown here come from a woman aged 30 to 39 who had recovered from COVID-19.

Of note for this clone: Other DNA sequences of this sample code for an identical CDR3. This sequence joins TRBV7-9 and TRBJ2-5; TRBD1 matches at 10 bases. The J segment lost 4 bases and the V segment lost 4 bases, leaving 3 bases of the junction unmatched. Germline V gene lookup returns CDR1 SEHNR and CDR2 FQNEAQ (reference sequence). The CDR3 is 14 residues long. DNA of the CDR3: TGTGCCAGCAGCTCCGGACAGGGGGGAGAGACCCAGTACTTC. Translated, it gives CASSSGQGGETQYF.

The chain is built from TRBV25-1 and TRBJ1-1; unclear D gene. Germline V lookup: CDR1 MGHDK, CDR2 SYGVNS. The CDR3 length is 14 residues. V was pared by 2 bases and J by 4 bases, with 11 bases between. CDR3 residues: CASSETREGTEAFF. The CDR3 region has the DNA TGTGCCAGCAGTGAAACCCGAGAGGGCACTGAAGCTTTCTTT.

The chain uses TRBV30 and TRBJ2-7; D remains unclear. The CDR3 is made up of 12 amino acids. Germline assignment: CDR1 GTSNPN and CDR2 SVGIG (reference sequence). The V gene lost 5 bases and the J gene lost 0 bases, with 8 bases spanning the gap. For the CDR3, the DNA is TGTGCCTGGGGGCGGAGCTCCTACGAGCAGTACTTC. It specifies CAWGRSSYEQYF.

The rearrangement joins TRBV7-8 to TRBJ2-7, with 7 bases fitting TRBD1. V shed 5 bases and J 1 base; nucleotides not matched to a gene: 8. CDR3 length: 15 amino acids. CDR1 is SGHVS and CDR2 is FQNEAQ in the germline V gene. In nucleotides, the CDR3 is TGTGCCAGCAGCCCAGGGACAGTCCTATCCTACGAGCAGTACTTC. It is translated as CASSPGTVLSYEQYF.

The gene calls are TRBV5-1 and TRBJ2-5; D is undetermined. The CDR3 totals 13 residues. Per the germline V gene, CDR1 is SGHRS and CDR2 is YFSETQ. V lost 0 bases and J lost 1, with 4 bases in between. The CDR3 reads CASSLVGQETQYF. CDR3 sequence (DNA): TGCGCCAGCAGCTTGGTCGGCCAAGAGACCCAGTACTTC.

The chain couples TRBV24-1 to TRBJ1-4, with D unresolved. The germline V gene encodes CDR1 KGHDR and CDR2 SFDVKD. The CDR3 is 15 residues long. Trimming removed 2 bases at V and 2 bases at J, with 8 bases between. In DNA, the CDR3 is TGTGCCACCAGTGATTCTGGACTGACTAATGAAAAACTGTTTTTT. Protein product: CATSDSGLTNEKLFF.

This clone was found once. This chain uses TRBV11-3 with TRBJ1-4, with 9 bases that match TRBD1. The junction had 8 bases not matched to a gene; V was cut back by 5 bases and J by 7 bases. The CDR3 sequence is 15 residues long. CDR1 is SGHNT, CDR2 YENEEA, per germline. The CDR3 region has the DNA TGTGCCAGCAGCCCACCGGGACAGGGTAGTGAAAAACTGTTTTTT. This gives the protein CASSPPGQGSEKLFF.

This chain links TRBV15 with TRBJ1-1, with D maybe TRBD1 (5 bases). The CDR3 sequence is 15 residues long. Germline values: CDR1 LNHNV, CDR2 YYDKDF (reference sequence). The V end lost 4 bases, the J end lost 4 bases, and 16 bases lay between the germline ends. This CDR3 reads CATSTRTSTGTEAFF. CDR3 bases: TGTGCCACCAGCACCCGGACAAGCACGGGCACTGAAGCTTTCTTT.

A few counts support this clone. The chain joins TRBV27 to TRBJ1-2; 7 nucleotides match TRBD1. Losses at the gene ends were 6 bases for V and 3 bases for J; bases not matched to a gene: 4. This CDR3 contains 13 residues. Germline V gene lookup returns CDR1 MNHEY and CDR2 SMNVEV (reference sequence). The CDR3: CASRRDSYYGYTF. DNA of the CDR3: TGTGCCAGCAGACGGGACAGTTACTATGGCTACACCTTC.

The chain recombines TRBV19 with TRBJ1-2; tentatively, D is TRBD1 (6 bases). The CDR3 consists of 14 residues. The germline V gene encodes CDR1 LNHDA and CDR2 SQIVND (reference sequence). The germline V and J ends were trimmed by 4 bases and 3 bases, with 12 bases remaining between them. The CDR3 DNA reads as TGTGCCAGTAGTACACAGGGAATAGACTATGGCTACACCTTC. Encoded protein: CASSTQGIDYGYTF.

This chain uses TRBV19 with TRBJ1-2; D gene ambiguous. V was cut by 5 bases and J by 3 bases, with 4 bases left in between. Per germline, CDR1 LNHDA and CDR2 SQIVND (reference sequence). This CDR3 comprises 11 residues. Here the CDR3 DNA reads TGTGCCAGTAGTTTCGACTATGGCTACACCTTC. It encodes CASSFDYGYTF. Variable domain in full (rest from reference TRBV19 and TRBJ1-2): DGGITQSPKYLFRKEGQNVTLSCEQNLNHDAMYWYRQDPGQGLRLIYYSQIVNDFQKGDIAEGYSVSREKKESFPLTVTSAQKNPTAFYLCASSFDYGYTFGSGTRLTVV.

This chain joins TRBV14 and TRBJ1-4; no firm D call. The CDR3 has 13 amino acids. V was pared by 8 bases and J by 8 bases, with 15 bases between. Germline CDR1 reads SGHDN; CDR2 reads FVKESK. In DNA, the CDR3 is TGTGCCAGCCTTAGGACGGGAGGAGAAAAACTGTTTTTT. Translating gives CASLRTGGEKLFF.

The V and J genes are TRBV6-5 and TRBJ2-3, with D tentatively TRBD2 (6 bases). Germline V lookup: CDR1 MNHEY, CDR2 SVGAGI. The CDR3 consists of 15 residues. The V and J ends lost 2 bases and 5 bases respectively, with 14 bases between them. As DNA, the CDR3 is TGTGCCAGCAGTTACGAGCAGGCCGGGGGAGATACGCAGTATTTT. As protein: CASSYEQAGGDTQYF.

The CDR3 nucleotides are TGCGCCAGCAGGGAGGGGCTGTCGGGAGTAGACAATGAGCAGTTCTTC. It specifies CASREGLSGVDNEQFF. V usage is TRBV5-1 and J usage is TRBJ2-1, with D maybe TRBD2 (6 bases). V lost 5 bases and J lost 5, with 20 bases in between. Germline CDR1 is SGHRS and CDR2 is YFSETQ. This CDR3 is built from 16 residues.

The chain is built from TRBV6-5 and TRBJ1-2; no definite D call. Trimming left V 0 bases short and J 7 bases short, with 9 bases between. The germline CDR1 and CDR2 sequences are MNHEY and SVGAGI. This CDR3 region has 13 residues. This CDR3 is CASSYSPGFGYTF. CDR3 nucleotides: TGTGCCAGCAGTTACTCGCCCGGGTTTGGCTACACCTTC.

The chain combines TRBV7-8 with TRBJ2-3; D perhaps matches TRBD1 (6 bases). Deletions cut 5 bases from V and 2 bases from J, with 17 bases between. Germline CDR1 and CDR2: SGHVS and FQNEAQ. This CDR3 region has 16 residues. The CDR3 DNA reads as TGTGCCAGCAGCCTCCGGGACAACCAGCCCACAGATACGCAGTATTTT. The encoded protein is CASSLRDNQPTDTQYF.

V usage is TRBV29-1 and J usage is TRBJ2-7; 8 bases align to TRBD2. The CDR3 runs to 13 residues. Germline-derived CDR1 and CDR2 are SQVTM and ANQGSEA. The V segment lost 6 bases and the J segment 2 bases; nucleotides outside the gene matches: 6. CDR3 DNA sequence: TGCAGCGTGGAACTAGCGGCTACCTACGAGCAGTACTTC. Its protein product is CSVELAATYEQYF.

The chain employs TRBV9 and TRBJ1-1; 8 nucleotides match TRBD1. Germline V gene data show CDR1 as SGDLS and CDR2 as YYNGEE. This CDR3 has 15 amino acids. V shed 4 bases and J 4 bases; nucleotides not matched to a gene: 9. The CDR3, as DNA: TGTGCCAGCAGCCCCTGGACAGGGAAGAGCACTGAAGCTTTCTTT. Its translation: CASSPWTGKSTEAFF.

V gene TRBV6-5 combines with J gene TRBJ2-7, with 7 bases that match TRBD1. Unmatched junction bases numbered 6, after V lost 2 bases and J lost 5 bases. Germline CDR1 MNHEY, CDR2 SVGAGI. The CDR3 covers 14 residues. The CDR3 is CASSYVTGTHEQYF. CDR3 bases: TGTGCCAGCAGTTACGTGACAGGGACCCACGAGCAGTACTTC.

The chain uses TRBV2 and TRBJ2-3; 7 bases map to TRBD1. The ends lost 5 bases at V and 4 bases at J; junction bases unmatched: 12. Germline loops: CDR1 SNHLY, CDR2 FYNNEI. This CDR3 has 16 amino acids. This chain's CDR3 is CASSKTGTEAPDTQYF. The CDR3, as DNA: TGTGCCAGCAGTAAGACCGGGACAGAAGCGCCAGATACGCAGTATTTT.

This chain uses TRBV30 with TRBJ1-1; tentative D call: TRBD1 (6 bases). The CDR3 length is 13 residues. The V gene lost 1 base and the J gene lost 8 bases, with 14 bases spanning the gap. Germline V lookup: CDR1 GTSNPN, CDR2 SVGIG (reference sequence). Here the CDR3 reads CAWSGQVVGEAFF. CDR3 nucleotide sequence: TGTGCCTGGAGTGGACAGGTAGTTGGAGAAGCTTTCTTT. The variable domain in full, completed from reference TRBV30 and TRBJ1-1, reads SQTIHQWPATLVQPVGSPLSLECTVEGTSNPNLYWYRQAAGRGLQLLFYSVGIGQISSEVPQNLSASRPQDRQFILSSKKLLLSDSGFYLCAWSGQVVGEAFFGQGTRLTVV.

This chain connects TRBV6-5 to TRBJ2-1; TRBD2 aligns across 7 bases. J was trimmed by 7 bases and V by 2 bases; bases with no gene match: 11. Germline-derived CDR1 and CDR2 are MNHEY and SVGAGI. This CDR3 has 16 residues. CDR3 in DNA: TGTGCCAGCAGTTACGACGTGGGAGGGAACGGGAATGAGCAGTTCTTC. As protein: CASSYDVGGNGNEQFF.

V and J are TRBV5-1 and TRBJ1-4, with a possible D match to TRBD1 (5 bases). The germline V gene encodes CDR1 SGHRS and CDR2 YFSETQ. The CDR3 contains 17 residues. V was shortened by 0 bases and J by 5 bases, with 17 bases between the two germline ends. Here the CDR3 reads CASSLGIDSGSNEKLFF. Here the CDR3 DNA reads TGCGCCAGCAGCTTGGGAATAGACAGTGGATCGAATGAAAAACTGTTTTTT.

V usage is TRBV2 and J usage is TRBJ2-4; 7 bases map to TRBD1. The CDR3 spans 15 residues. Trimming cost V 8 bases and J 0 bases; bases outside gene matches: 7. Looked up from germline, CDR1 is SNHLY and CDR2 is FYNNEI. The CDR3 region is CASRRQGRAKNIQYF. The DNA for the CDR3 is TGTGCCAGCCGTAGACAGGGACGAGCCAAAAACATTCAGTACTTC. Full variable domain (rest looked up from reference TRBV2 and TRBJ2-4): EPEVTQTPSHQVTQMGQEVILRCVPISNHLYFYWYRQILGQKVEFLVSFYNNEISEKSEIFDDQFSVERPDGSNFTLKIRSTKLEDSAMYFCASRRQGRAKNIQYFGAGTRLSVL.

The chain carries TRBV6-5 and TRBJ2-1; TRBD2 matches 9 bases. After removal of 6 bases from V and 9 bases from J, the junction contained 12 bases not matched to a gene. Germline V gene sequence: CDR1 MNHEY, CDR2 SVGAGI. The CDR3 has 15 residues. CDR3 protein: CASRAPTSGESEQFF. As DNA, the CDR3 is TGTGCCAGCAGGGCACCGACTAGCGGTGAGAGTGAGCAGTTCTTC.

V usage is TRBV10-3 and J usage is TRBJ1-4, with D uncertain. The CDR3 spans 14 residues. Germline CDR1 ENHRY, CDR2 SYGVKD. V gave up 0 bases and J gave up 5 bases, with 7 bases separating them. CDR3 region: CAISESDGNEKLFF. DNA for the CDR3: TGTGCCATCAGTGAGTCAGACGGGAATGAAAAACTGTTTTTT.

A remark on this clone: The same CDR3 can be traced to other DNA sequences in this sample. The CDR3 bases are TGTGCCTGGAGTGTGAGCAGCAATCAGCCCCAGCATTTT. This encodes CAWSVSSNQPQHF. This chain uses TRBV30 with TRBJ1-5; D gene ambiguous. The CDR3 is 13 residues long. CDR1 and CDR2 (germline): GTSNPN, SVGIG (reference sequence). V dropped 0 bases and J dropped 1 base, with 4 bases sitting between them. The entire variable domain, with the rest obtained from reference TRBV30 and TRBJ1-5, is as follows: SQTIHQWPATLVQPVGSPLSLECTVEGTSNPNLYWYRQAAGRGLQLLFYSVGIGQISSEVPQNLSASRPQDRQFILSSKKLLLSDSGFYLCAWSVSSNQPQHFGDGTRLSIL.

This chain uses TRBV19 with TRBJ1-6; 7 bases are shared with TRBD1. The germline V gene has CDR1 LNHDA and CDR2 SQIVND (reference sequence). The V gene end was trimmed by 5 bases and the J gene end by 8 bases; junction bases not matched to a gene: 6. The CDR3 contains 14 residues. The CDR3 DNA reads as TGTGCCAGTAGTCAACGACAGGGTGATTCACCCCTCCACTTT. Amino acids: CASSQRQGDSPLHF.

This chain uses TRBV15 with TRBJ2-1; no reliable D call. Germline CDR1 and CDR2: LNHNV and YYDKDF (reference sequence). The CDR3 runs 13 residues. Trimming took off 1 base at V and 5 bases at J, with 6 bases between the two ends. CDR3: CATSRVADNEQFF. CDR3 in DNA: TGTGCCACCAGCAGAGTGGCAGACAATGAGCAGTTCTTC.

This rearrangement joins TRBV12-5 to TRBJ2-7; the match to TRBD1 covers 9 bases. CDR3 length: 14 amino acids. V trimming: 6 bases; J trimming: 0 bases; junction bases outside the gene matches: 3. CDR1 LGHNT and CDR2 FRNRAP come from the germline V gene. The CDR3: CASGPGQGSYEQYF. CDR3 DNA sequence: TGTGCTAGTGGGCCGGGACAGGGCTCCTACGAGCAGTACTTC.

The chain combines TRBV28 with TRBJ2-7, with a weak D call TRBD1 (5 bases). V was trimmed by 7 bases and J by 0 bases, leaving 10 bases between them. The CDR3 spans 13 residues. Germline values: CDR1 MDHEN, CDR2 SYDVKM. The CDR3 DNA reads TGTGCCAGCAAAGGGGTGAGCTCCTACGAGCAGTACTTC. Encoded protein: CASKGVSSYEQYF.